This entry lists 32 T cell receptor beta chains sequenced from one sample in a study of blood T cell repertoires in COVID-19. Using immunoSEQ multiplex PCR, the repertoire was profiled, and TCRdb retains in-frame clones only, with some absent. Here the sample spans approximately 85,000 clones, 75% to 90% being singletons. Material: peripheral blood. All receptors derive from a man aged 50 or older with active or convalescent COVID-19.

CDR3 sequence (DNA): TGCGCCAGCAGCCAAGATCGGGGGAATCAGCCCCAGCATTTT. It translates to CASSQDRGNQPQHF. J is TRBJ1-5 and V is TRBV4-3; D perhaps matches TRBD1 (5 bases). The V end lost 0 bases, the J end lost 4 bases, and 7 bases lay between the germline ends. Germline V gene data show CDR1 as LGHNA and CDR2 as YSLEER. The CDR3 has 14 residues.

The CDR3 nucleotides are TGCGCCAGCAGTCAACAAGACAAGTCTAACTATGGCTACACCTTC. It specifies CASSQQDKSNYGYTF. The chain carries TRBV23-1 and TRBJ1-2; D is undetermined. TRBV23-1 is labeled an ORF, and its function is uncertain. The CDR3 runs 15 residues. Trimming stripped 2 bases from V and 0 bases from J, with 10 bases between.

This rearrangement joins TRBV4-3 to TRBJ2-7; D uncertain. Between the trimmed V and J ends, which lost 0 bases and 1 base, there was a span of 7 bases. The CDR3 has 14 residues. Germline values: CDR1 LGHNA, CDR2 YSLEER. The CDR3 is CASSQELGSYEQYF. The CDR3 DNA reads TGCGCCAGCAGCCAAGAACTCGGTTCCTACGAGCAGTACTTC.

This clone has a count of ten or more. The chain couples TRBV28 to TRBJ2-6; 12 nucleotides align to TRBD1. The germline gives CDR1 MDHEN, CDR2 SYDVKM. V shed 5 bases, J shed 3 bases, and the junction held 8 bases outside the gene matches. The CDR3 loop spans 18 amino acids. The CDR3 DNA follows: TGTGCCAGCAGTCCGGGACAGGGGGCTTTTCGTGGGGCCAACGTCCTGACTTTC. Its translation is CASSPGQGAFRGANVLTF.

The chain uses TRBV5-1 and TRBJ1-2; 8 bases line up with TRBD1. Germline trimming cut 0 bases from V and 2 bases from J; bases unmatched to any gene: 9. CDR1 and CDR2 (germline): SGHRS, YFSETQ. The CDR3 contains 17 residues. The CDR3 region is CASSLERRTGFNYGYTF. The CDR3 coding sequence is TGCGCCAGCAGCTTGGAAAGGAGGACAGGGTTCAACTATGGCTACACCTTC. The whole variable domain, remainder taken from reference TRBV5-1 and TRBJ1-2, is KAGVTQTPRYLIKTRGQQVTLSCSPISGHRSVSWYQQTPGQGLQFLFEYFSETQRNKGNFPGRFSGRQFSNSRSEMNVSTLELGDSALYLCASSLERRTGFNYGYTFGSGTRLTVV.

On this clone itself: The same CDR3 is also encoded by other DNA sequences in this sample. The chain carries TRBV5-1 and TRBJ2-3, with 7 bases fitting TRBD2. The germline V gene has CDR1 SGHRS and CDR2 YFSETQ. The CDR3 covers 15 residues. Trimming took 0 bases from V and 4 from J; bases not matched to a gene: 5. Here the CDR3 reads CASSLGKTSPDTQYF. The DNA for the CDR3 is TGCGCCAGCAGCTTGGGGAAGACTAGCCCAGATACGCAGTATTTT. The full variable domain, completed using reference TRBV5-1 and TRBJ2-3, is KAGVTQTPRYLIKTRGQQVTLSCSPISGHRSVSWYQQTPGQGLQFLFEYFSETQRNKGNFPGRFSGRQFSNSRSEMNVSTLELGDSALYLCASSLGKTSPDTQYFGPGTRLTVL.

The rearrangement joins TRBV19 to TRBJ1-1, with 8 positions matching TRBD1. V shed 7 bases, J shed 6 bases, and the junction held 10 bases outside the gene matches. The germline V gene encodes CDR1 LNHDA and CDR2 SQIVND (reference sequence). The CDR3 has 14 residues. As DNA, the CDR3 is TGTGCCAGTACAGAGTGGCAGGGGGCGGCTGAAGCTTTCTTT. This codes for CASTEWQGAAEAFF.

V usage is TRBV30 and J usage is TRBJ2-3; 8 nucleotides line up with TRBD2. The germline CDR1 and CDR2 sequences are GTSNPN and SVGIG (reference sequence). V shed 2 bases and J 0 bases; nucleotides not matched to a gene: 13. The CDR3 extends over 18 amino acids. CDR3: CAWSPRLIAGPSTDTQYF. CDR3 sequence (DNA): TGTGCCTGGAGTCCGAGACTCATAGCGGGGCCAAGCACAGATACGCAGTATTTT. Full variable domain (missing parts from reference TRBV30 and TRBJ2-3): SQTIHQWPATLVQPVGSPLSLECTVEGTSNPNLYWYRQAAGRGLQLLFYSVGIGQISSEVPQNLSASRPQDRQFILSSKKLLLSDSGFYLCAWSPRLIAGPSTDTQYFGPGTRLTVL.

This clone occurred once. V and J are TRBV4-2 and TRBJ2-1, with 8 nucleotides matching TRBD1. V was clipped by 5 bases and J by 6 bases; unmatched bases: 9. Germline CDR1 LGHNA, CDR2 YNFKEQ. This CDR3 is built from 15 residues. The CDR3, as DNA: TGTGCCAGCAGCAGAGACAGGGGAGCGCCCAATGAGCAGTTCTTC. Its translation is CASSRDRGAPNEQFF.

The rearrangement links TRBV6-5 to TRBJ2-4; TRBD2 agrees at 9 bases. Germline values: CDR1 MNHEY, CDR2 SVGAGI. CDR3 length: 13 residues. Trimming removed 6 bases from V and 7 bases from J; junction bases left unmatched: 4. CDR3 sequence reads: CASRKGLANIQYF. CDR3 nucleotides: TGTGCCAGCAGGAAGGGACTAGCCAACATTCAGTACTTC.

For the CDR3, the DNA is TGTGCCAGCAGTGACTCACACGGAGGGTCGTATGGCTACACCTTC. Amino acid sequence: CASSDSHGGSYGYTF. V and J are TRBV6-4 and TRBJ1-2; D not certain. V lost 0 bases, J lost 5 bases, and 13 bases lay in between. CDR1 is MRHNA and CDR2 is SNTAGT in the germline V gene. CDR3 length equals 15 residues.

The rearrangement uses TRBV4-3 and TRBJ1-6, with TRBD1 matching 7 bases. CDR1 is LGHNA and CDR2 is YSLEER in the germline V gene. The CDR3 has 15 amino acids. V was clipped by 3 bases and J by 14 bases; unmatched bases: 13. The CDR3 DNA reads as TGCGCCAGCAGCCAGGCTCGGGACAGCGATAGAACCCTCCACTTT. It is translated as CASSQARDSDRTLHF.

The chain couples TRBV2 to TRBJ2-5; D might be TRBD1 (5 bases). Germline V gene sequence: CDR1 SNHLY, CDR2 FYNNEI. The CDR3 loop spans 15 amino acids. The V gene lost 2 bases and the J gene lost 3 bases, with 13 bases spanning the gap. The DNA for the CDR3 is TGTGCCAGCAGTGAATTTTCTTCGGACAAAGAGACCCAGTACTTC. Residues: CASSEFSSDKETQYF.

J is TRBJ2-1 and V is TRBV5-1, with 9 positions matching TRBD2. Trimming at V came to 3 bases and at J to 4 bases, leaving 11 bases not matched to a gene. CDR3 size: 17 residues. Germline V gene lookup returns CDR1 SGHRS and CDR2 YFSETQ. CDR3 residues: CASSSKGSGGLYNEQFF. In DNA form, the CDR3 reads TGCGCCAGCAGCTCCAAAGGTAGCGGGGGCCTTTACAATGAGCAGTTCTTC.

This chain links TRBV19 with TRBJ1-5; tentatively, D is TRBD1 (6 bases). There are 16 residues in the CDR3. The V end was cut by 0 bases, the J end by 2 bases, with 11 bases between. Germline lookup yields CDR1 LNHDA and CDR2 SQIVND (reference sequence). This chain's CDR3 is CASSIDRDMGNQPQHF. CDR3 bases: TGTGCCAGTAGTATAGACCGGGACATGGGCAATCAGCCCCAGCATTTT.

V and J are TRBV6-1 and TRBJ2-3; D is unresolved. Trimming shortened V by 2 bases and J by 0 bases, and 9 bases separated the two germline ends. The CDR3 spans 15 residues. Germline V gene data show CDR1 as MNHNS and CDR2 as SASEGT. The CDR3 protein is CASSEPGQSTDTQYF. The CDR3 region has the DNA TGTGCCAGCAGTGAACCTGGGCAAAGCACAGATACGCAGTATTTT.

This clone was counted a few times. In DNA form, the CDR3 reads TGTGCCAGCAGGCCTTCAACAGGGTTGGGCGAGCAGTACTTC. This sequence encodes CASRPSTGLGEQYF. This chain links TRBV28 with TRBJ2-7; possible D gene TRBD1, 6 bases. Trimming pared 6 bases from V and 6 bases from J, leaving 18 bases between. Germline CDR1 MDHEN, CDR2 SYDVKM. The CDR3 has 14 amino acids.

This sequence joins TRBV11-2 and TRBJ2-2; 7 bases agree with TRBD2. The CDR3 loop spans 16 amino acids. Per the germline V gene, CDR1 is SGHAT and CDR2 is FQNNGV. V dropped 4 bases and J dropped 3; count of bases not matched to a gene: 8. The DNA for the CDR3 is TGTGCCAGCAGCTCGGTAGGCGGGGGAGACACCGGGGAGCTGTTTTTT. Its protein product is CASSSVGGGDTGELFF.

This rearrangement joins TRBV12-3 or TRBV12-4 to TRBJ2-5; D ambiguous. The CDR3 covers 12 residues. Trimming cost V 6 bases and J 1 base, with 6 bases left between them. The chain's CDR3 is CASRQSQETQYF. For the CDR3, the DNA is TGTGCCAGCAGACAGTCCCAAGAGACCCAGTACTTC.

The CDR3 bases are TGCGCCAGCAGCCCGGGGGATAGTACCACCGGGGAGCTGTTTTTT. This encodes CASSPGDSTTGELFF. V is TRBV4-1 and J is TRBJ2-2, with a tentative D call TRBD2 (6 bases). The CDR3 covers 15 residues. V lost 4 bases and J 4 bases, leaving 13 bases between the germline ends. In germline, CDR1 is MGHRA, CDR2 YSYEKL.

The CDR3 region is CASSEAYFGGIATNEKLFF. CDR3 sequence (DNA): TGTGCCAGCAGTGAAGCATATTTCGGGGGAATTGCAACTAATGAAAAACTGTTTTTT. This chain connects TRBV6-1 to TRBJ1-4; possible D gene TRBD1, 5 bases. V lost 0 bases and J lost 0, with 17 bases in between. CDR1 is MNHNS, CDR2 SASEGT, per germline. The CDR3 spans 19 residues.

The V and J genes are TRBV10-3 and TRBJ1-5; 8 nucleotides align to TRBD1. V dropped 5 bases and J dropped 2; count of bases not matched to a gene: 5. CDR1 is ENHRY and CDR2 is SYGVKD in the germline V gene. This CDR3 comprises 15 residues. In DNA form, the CDR3 reads TGTGCCATCAGTCCCGACAGGGGAGGCAATCAGCCCCAGCATTTT. It translates to CAISPDRGGNQPQHF.

The rearrangement joins TRBV6-2 or TRBV6-3 to TRBJ1-5; D remains unclear. The germline V gene has CDR1 MNHEY and CDR2 SVGEGT. This CDR3 contains 13 residues. V was pared by 2 bases and J by 5 bases, with 7 bases between. CDR3 sequence reads: CASSYQDYQPQHF. CDR3 nucleotide sequence: TGTGCCAGCAGTTACCAGGACTATCAGCCCCAGCATTTT.

This sequence joins TRBV6-5 and TRBJ2-4; D is undetermined. Germline lookup yields CDR1 MNHEY and CDR2 SVGAGI. The V and J ends lost 2 bases and 5 bases respectively, with 16 bases between them. The CDR3 runs to 16 residues. CDR3 protein: CASSYRVTGGENIQYF. The CDR3 DNA sequence: TGTGCCAGCAGTTACCGTGTGACTGGTGGCGAAAACATTCAGTACTTC.

This chain links TRBV5-1 with TRBJ2-7; 7 bases line up with TRBD1. Germline V CDR1 and CDR2: SGHRS, YFSETQ. CDR3 length: 14 amino acids. Trimming took 1 base from V and 3 from J; bases not matched to a gene: 4. The CDR3 here is CASSLTQGFYEQYF. CDR3 coding DNA: TGCGCCAGCAGCTTGACACAGGGGTTCTACGAGCAGTACTTC.

The chain joins TRBV6-2 or TRBV6-3 to TRBJ2-7, with D perhaps TRBD2 (6 bases). V lost 5 bases, J lost 4 bases, and 24 bases lay in between. CDR1 is MNHEY, CDR2 SVGEGT, per germline. There are 17 residues in the CDR3. CDR3 sequence reads: CASSHRTGLLRLYEQYF. The CDR3 bases are TGTGCCAGCAGTCACAGAACGGGACTCCTCCGCCTATACGAGCAGTACTTC.

This clone was recorded only once. The chain is built from TRBV5-1 and TRBJ2-2; TRBD1 agrees at 7 bases. The junction had 9 bases not matched to a gene; V was cut back by 4 bases and J by 6 bases. The CDR3 is made up of 15 amino acids. CDR1 SGHRS and CDR2 YFSETQ come from the germline V gene. In DNA, the CDR3 is TGCGCCAGCAGCCTGAGACAGGGAGATTCCGGGGAGCTGTTTTTT. Translated: CASSLRQGDSGELFF.

This chain joins TRBV2 and TRBJ2-7; 10 nucleotides agree with TRBD2. Trimming cost V 0 bases and J 6 bases; bases outside gene matches: 5. The germline CDR1 and CDR2 sequences are SNHLY and FYNNEI. The CDR3 has 15 amino acids. As DNA, the CDR3 is TGTGCCAGCAGTGAAGCCCCAGCGGGGGGGCTCGAGCAGTACTTC. Translation: CASSEAPAGGLEQYF.

The chain has TRBV4-2 and TRBJ1-1; D gene unclear. CDR3 length: 15 residues. CDR1 and CDR2 from the germline V gene are LGHNA and YNFKEQ. The germline V and J ends were trimmed by 0 bases and 6 bases, with 14 bases remaining between them. The CDR3 DNA follows: TGTGCCAGCAGCCAAGATGGGAGCCGTCACGCTGAAGCTTTCTTT. Translating gives CASSQDGSRHAEAFF.

This chain links TRBV18 with TRBJ2-1, with D possibly being TRBD1 (7 bases). V lost 4 bases, J lost 7 bases, and 17 bases lay in between. Germline assignment: CDR1 KGHSH and CDR2 LQKENI. This CDR3 has 15 residues. CDR3 bases: TGTGCCAGCTCACGGTGGGCGGGACAGCAAAATGAGCAGTTCTTC. Its protein is CASSRWAGQQNEQFF.

The chain joins TRBV19 to TRBJ2-3, with D unresolved. The CDR3 is 17 residues long. Germline V CDR1 and CDR2: LNHDA, SQIVND (reference sequence). Trimming shortened V by 2 bases and J by 2 bases, and 17 bases separated the two germline ends. DNA of the CDR3: TGTGCCAGTAGTATACTCCGAATGACGGGTTTCACAGATACGCAGTATTTT. It is translated as CASSILRMTGFTDTQYF.

The chain carries TRBV5-1 and TRBJ2-5, with TRBD1 identical over 8 bases. Germline CDR1 reads SGHRS; CDR2 reads YFSETQ. J was trimmed by 4 bases and V by 4 bases; bases with no gene match: 3. The CDR3 extends over 13 amino acids. This CDR3 reads CASSQGAGETQYF. CDR3 sequence (DNA): TGCGCCAGCAGCCAGGGGGCGGGAGAGACCCAGTACTTC.